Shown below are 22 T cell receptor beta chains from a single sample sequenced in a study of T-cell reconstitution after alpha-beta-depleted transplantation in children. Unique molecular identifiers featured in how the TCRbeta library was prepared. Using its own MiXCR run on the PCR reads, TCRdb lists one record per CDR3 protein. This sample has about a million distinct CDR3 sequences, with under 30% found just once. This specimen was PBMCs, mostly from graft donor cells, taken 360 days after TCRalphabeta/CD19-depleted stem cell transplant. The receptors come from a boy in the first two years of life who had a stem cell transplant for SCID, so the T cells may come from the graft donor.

CDR3 nucleotides: TGTGCCAGCAGTCCGGTTGCGAACACCGGGGAGCTGTTTTTT. Translated: CASSPVANTGELFF. The chain uses TRBV6-1 and TRBJ2-2; no clear D gene. This CDR3 has 14 amino acids. V was pared by 5 bases and J by 0 bases, with 7 bases between. Germline V lookup: CDR1 MNHNS, CDR2 SASEGT.

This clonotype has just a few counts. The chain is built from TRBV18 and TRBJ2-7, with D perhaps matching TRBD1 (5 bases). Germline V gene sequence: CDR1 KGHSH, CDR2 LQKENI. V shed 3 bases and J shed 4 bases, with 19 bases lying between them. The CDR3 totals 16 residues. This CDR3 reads CASSPHRWGGRYEQYF. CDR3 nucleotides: TGTGCCAGCTCACCCCACAGGTGGGGCGGCAGATACGAGCAGTACTTC.

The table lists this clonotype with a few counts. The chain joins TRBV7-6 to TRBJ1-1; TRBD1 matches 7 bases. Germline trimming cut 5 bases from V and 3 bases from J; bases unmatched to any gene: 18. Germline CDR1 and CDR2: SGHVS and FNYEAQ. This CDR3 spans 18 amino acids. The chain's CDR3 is CASSNRQGTILEDTEAFF. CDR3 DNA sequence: TGTGCCAGCAGCAACCGACAGGGTACAATTTTAGAGGACACTGAAGCTTTCTTT.

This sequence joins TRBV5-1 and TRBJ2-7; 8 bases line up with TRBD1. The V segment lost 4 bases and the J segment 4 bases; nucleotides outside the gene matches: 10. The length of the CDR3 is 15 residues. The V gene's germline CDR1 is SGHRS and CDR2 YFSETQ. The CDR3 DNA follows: TGCGCCAGCAGCCCGAGGACAGGGAGGCTGTACGAGCAGTACTTC. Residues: CASSPRTGRLYEQYF.

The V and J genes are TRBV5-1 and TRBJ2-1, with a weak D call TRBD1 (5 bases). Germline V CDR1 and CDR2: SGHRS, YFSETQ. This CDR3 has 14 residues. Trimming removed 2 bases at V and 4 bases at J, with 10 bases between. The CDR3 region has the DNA TGCGCCAGCAGCTTTAGGGGAAAATACAATGAGCAGTTCTTC. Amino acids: CASSFRGKYNEQFF.

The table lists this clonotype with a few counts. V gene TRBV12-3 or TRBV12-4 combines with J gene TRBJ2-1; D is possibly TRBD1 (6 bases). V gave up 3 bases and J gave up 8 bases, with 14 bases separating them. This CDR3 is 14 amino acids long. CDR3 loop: CASSLIQGYDEQFF. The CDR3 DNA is TGTGCCAGCAGTTTGATTCAGGGGTACGATGAGCAGTTCTTC.

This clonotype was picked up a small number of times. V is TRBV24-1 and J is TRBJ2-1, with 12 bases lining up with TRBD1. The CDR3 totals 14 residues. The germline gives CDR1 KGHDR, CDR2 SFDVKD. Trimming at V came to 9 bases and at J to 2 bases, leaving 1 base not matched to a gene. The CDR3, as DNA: TGTGCCACCGGGGACAGGGGGCCCTACAATGAGCAGTTCTTC. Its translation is CATGDRGPYNEQFF.

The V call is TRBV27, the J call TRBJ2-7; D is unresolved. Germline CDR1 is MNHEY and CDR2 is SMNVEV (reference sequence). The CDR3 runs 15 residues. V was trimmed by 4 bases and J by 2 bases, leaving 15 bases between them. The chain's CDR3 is CASSSTPQSAYEQYF. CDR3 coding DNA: TGTGCCAGCAGTTCCACGCCCCAATCAGCCTACGAGCAGTACTTC.

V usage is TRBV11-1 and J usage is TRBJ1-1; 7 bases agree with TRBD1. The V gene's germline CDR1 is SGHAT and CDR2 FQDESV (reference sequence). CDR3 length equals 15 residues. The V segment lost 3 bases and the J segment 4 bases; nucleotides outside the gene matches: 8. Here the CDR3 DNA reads TGTGCCAGCAGCTTTTCAACAGGGGTGGTCACTGAAGCTTTCTTT. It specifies CASSFSTGVVTEAFF.

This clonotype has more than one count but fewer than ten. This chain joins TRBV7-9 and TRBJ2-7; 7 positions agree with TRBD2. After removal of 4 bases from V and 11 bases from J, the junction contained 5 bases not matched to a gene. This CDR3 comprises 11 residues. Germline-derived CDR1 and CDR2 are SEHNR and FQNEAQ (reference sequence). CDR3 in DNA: TGTGCCAGCAGCTCCTTGGGAGGGAAGTACTTC. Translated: CASSSLGGKYF.

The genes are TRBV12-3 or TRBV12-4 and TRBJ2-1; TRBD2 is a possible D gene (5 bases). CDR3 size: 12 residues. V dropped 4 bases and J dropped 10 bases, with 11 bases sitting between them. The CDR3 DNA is TGTGCCAGCAGTTCGGCCCCGGGAGAGCAGTTCTTC. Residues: CASSSAPGEQFF.

CDR3 sequence reads: CSARPLAGADTQYF. In nucleotides, the CDR3 is TGCAGTGCTAGACCCCTAGCGGGGGCAGATACGCAGTATTTT. J is TRBJ2-3 and V is TRBV20-1, with 10 bases identical to TRBD2. The CDR3 contains 14 residues. Unmatched junction bases numbered 3, after V lost 2 bases and J lost 4 bases. Germline V CDR1 and CDR2: DFQATT, SNEGSKA (reference sequence).

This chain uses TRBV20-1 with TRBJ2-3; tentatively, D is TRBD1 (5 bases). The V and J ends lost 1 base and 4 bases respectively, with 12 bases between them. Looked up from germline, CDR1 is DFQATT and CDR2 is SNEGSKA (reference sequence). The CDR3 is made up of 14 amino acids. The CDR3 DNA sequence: TGCAGTGCTAGAGGTCCAGGCAGGGCAGATACGCAGTATTTT. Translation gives CSARGPGRADTQYF.

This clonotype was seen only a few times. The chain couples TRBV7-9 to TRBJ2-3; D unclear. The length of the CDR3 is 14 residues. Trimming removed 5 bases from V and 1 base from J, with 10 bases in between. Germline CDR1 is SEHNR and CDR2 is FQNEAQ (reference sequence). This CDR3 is CASSPFGGTDTQYF. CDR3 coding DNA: TGTGCCAGCAGCCCGTTTGGAGGCACAGATACGCAGTATTTT.

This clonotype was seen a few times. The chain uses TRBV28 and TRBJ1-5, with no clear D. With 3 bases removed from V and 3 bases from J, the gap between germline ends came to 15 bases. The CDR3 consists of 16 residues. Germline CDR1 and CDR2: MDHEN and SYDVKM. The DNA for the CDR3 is TGTGCCAGCAGTTTCGGGAGGGAGTACTACAATCAGCCCCAGCATTTT. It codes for CASSFGREYYNQPQHF.

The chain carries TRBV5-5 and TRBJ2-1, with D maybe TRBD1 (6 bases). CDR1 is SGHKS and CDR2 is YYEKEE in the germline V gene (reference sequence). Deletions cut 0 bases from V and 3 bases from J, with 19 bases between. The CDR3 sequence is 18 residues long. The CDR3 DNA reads TGTGCCAGCAGCTTGGGACAGGCCGGAAAACTGAACTACAATGAGCAGTTCTTC. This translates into CASSLGQAGKLNYNEQFF.

CDR3 bases: TGTGCCAGCAGGGGGGGGGGAGACAATGAGCAGTTCTTC. Encoded protein: CASRGGGDNEQFF. The gene calls are TRBV5-6 and TRBJ2-1; TRBD2 agrees at 7 bases. V lost 5 bases to trimming and J lost 5 bases; unmatched junction nucleotides: 4. The CDR3 runs 13 residues. Germline lookup yields CDR1 SGHDT and CDR2 YYEEEE. The full variable domain, completed using reference TRBV5-6 and TRBJ2-1, is DAGVTQSPTHLIKTRGQQVTLRCSPKSGHDTVSWYQQALGQGPQFIFQYYEEEERQRGNFPDRFSGHQFPNYSSELNVNALLLGDSALYLCASRGGGDNEQFFGPGTRLTVL.

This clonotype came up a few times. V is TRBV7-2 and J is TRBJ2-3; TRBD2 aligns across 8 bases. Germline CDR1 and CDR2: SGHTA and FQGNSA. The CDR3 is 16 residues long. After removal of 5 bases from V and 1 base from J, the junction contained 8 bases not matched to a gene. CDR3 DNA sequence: TGTGCCAGCAGCCTCGTCCCGGGACTAGGCACAGATACGCAGTATTTT. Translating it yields CASSLVPGLGTDTQYF.

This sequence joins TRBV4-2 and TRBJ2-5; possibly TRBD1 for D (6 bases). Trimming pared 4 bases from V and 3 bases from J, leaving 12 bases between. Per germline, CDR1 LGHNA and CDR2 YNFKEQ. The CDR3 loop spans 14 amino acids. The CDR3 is CASSPQGSKETQYF. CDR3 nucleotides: TGTGCCAGCAGCCCTCAGGGGAGTAAAGAGACCCAGTACTTC.

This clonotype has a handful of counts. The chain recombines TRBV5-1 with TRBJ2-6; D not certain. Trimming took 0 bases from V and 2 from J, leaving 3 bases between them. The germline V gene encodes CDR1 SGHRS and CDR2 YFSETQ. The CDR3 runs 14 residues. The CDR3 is CASSLEPGANVLTF. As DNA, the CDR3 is TGCGCCAGCAGCTTGGAGCCTGGGGCCAACGTCCTGACTTTC.

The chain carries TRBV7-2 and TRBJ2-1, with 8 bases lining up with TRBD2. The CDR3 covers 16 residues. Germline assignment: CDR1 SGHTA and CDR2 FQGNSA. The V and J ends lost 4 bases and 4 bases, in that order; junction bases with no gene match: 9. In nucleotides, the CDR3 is TGTGCCAGCAGCTACACGAGCGGGGGCCAATACAATGAGCAGTTCTTC. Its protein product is CASSYTSGGQYNEQFF.

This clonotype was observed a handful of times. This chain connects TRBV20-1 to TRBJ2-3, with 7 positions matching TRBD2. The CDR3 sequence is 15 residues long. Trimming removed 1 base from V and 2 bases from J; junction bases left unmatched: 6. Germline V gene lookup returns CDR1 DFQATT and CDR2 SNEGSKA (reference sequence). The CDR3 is CSARGPAGYTDTQYF. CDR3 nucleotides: TGCAGTGCTAGAGGCCCAGCGGGGTACACAGATACGCAGTATTTT.